The 11 T cell receptor beta chains reported below all come from one sample, sequenced in a study of cytomegalovirus exposure and HLA in healthy donors. The PCR contained 60 Vbeta and 13 Jbeta primers. Repertoires were generated with immunoSEQ multiplex PCR, while TCRdb's copy carries only in-frame clones and drops some. There are about 100,000 clones in the sample; roughly 80% occur only once, and around an eighth lies in the top ten. The source material was PBMCs. These receptors all stem from a male donor in good health and CMV-seropositive.

J is TRBJ2-5 and V is TRBV29-1; possible D gene TRBD1, 5 bases. This CDR3 region has 13 residues. Germline lookup yields CDR1 SQVTM and CDR2 ANQGSEA. Trimming pared 8 bases from V and 1 base from J, leaving 14 bases between. The CDR3 sequence is CSSFRGFQETQYF. The CDR3 DNA reads as TGCAGCTCTTTTAGGGGTTTCCAAGAGACCCAGTACTTC.

This sequence joins TRBV7-2 and TRBJ2-7; TRBD2 matches at 8 bases. The germline gives CDR1 SGHTA, CDR2 FQGNSA. The CDR3 sequence is 15 residues long. V gave up 1 base and J gave up 11 bases; unmatched junction bases: 13. Here the CDR3 reads CASSLEPAGARGKYF. The CDR3 nucleotides read TGTGCCAGCAGCTTAGAGCCAGCGGGGGCCAGGGGAAAGTACTTC.

This chain joins TRBV6-6 and TRBJ2-7, with D possibly matching TRBD1 (7 bases). The CDR3 contains 15 residues. V lost 8 bases to trimming and J lost 0 bases, with 17 bases between them. The germline V gene has CDR1 MNHNY and CDR2 SVGAGI (reference sequence). The CDR3 DNA sequence: TGTGCCAGCGGGTTAACAGGGGACTTCTCCTACGAGCAGTACTTC. Translation gives CASGLTGDFSYEQYF.

The chain employs TRBV7-2 and TRBJ1-4; possible D gene TRBD1, 6 bases. The V gene's germline CDR1 is SGHTA and CDR2 FQGNSA. The CDR3 contains 14 residues. Trimming shortened V by 3 bases and J by 8 bases, and 13 bases separated the two germline ends. The CDR3 region has the DNA TGTGCCAGCAGCTTGGGGGCAGGGAAGGAAAAACTGTTTTTT. Encoded protein: CASSLGAGKEKLFF. The whole variable domain, filled in from reference TRBV7-2 and TRBJ1-4, reads GAGVSQSPSNKVTEKGKDVELRCDPISGHTALYWYRQSLGQGLEFLIYFQGNSAPDKSGLPSDRFSAERTGGSVSTLTIQRTQQEDSAVYLCASSLGAGKEKLFFGSGTQLSVL.

The sample holds a few counts of this clone. Here the CDR3 reads CASSEFKVAVINTGELFF. Here the CDR3 DNA reads TGTGCCAGCAGTGAATTCAAGGTAGCGGTGATAAACACCGGGGAGCTGTTTTTT. The V gene is TRBV25-1, the J gene TRBJ2-2; D perhaps matches TRBD2 (6 bases). Germline V gene data show CDR1 as MGHDK and CDR2 as SYGVNS. The CDR3 runs 18 residues. Trimming left V 1 base short and J 2 bases short, with 17 bases between.

This sequence joins TRBV9 and TRBJ1-1; 9 nucleotides match TRBD1. From germline, CDR1 is SGDLS and CDR2 YYNGEE. This CDR3 spans 14 amino acids. V shed 3 bases and J 6 bases; nucleotides not matched to a gene: 6. As DNA, the CDR3 is TGTGCCAGCAGCGCTCAGGGACAGGGCGCTGAAGCTTTCTTT. Residues: CASSAQGQGAEAFF.

V is TRBV5-1 and J is TRBJ1-1, with D unresolved. Per germline, CDR1 SGHRS and CDR2 YFSETQ. CDR3 size: 15 residues. Trimming left V 1 base short and J 4 bases short, with 14 bases between. CDR3 amino acids: CASSLWADPATEAFF. The CDR3 region has the DNA TGCGCCAGCAGCTTGTGGGCAGACCCTGCCACTGAAGCTTTCTTT. Together with reference TRBV5-1 and TRBJ1-1, the CDR3 gives the full variable domain: KAGVTQTPRYLIKTRGQQVTLSCSPISGHRSVSWYQQTPGQGLQFLFEYFSETQRNKGNFPGRFSGRQFSNSRSEMNVSTLELGDSALYLCASSLWADPATEAFFGQGTRLTVV.

In regard to this clone: The CDR3 end shows no conserved phenylalanine or tryptophan, and so a read error is likely. J is TRBJ2-2 and V is TRBV4-3, with D possibly being TRBD2 (6 bases). Germline V gene sequence: CDR1 LGHNA, CDR2 YSLEER. The CDR3 runs to 16 residues. V was trimmed by 1 base and J by 1 base, leaving 10 bases between them. The CDR3 coding sequence is TGCGCCAGCAGCCAAGTCGGGGGACTGAACACCGGGGAGCTGTTTCTT. Translating it yields CASSQVGGLNTGELFL.

The table lists this clone with a few counts. The chain links TRBV15 to TRBJ1-1; D unresolved. The germline gives CDR1 LNHNV, CDR2 YYDKDF (reference sequence). The CDR3 runs 20 residues. Trimming left V 7 bases short and J 0 bases short, with 30 bases between. The CDR3 bases are TGTGCCACCACGCGGGAGGTGGCTTCCATTCCAACCCCTATGAACACTGAAGCTTTCTTT. It translates to CATTREVASIPTPMNTEAFF. The full variable domain, in which reference TRBV15 and TRBJ1-1 provide the parts outside the CDR3, is DAMVIQNPRYQVTQFGKPVTLSCSQTLNHNVMYWYQQKSSQAPKLLFHYYDKDFNNEADTPDNFQSRRPNTSFCFLDIRSPGLGDTAMYLCATTREVASIPTPMNTEAFFGQGTRLTVV.

This clone has more than one count but fewer than ten. V gene TRBV7-2 combines with J gene TRBJ2-7; TRBD1 is a possible D gene (7 bases). CDR1 is SGHTA, CDR2 FQGNSA, per germline. This CDR3 region has 15 residues. The V end was cut by 5 bases, the J end by 5 bases, with 19 bases between. This chain's CDR3 is CASSHQTGRKHEQYF. As DNA, the CDR3 is TGTGCCAGCAGCCACCAGACAGGGAGGAAACACGAGCAGTACTTC.

The chain combines TRBV5-4 with TRBJ1-3, with D unclear. The CDR3 totals 16 residues. Germline CDR1 and CDR2: SGHNT and YYREEE (reference sequence). Trimming took off 2 bases at V and 0 bases at J, with 12 bases between the two ends. DNA for the CDR3: TGTGCCAGCAGCTTACGTCCGACTCACTCTGGAAACACCATATATTTT. Its translation: CASSLRPTHSGNTIYF.